The text below deals with one T cell receptor (beta chain). What it binds is not known. This sample was taken from a study of Ad26.COV2.S vaccination and SARS-CoV-2 variants. Study details: The study gave Ad26.COV2.S intramuscularly, once or twice 56 days apart. Study-wide results and limits: Vaccinated and placebo-treated recipients had similar non-spike TCR breadth.

The CDR3 covers 16 residues. The V gene's germline CDR1 is SGDLS and CDR2 YYNGEE. Trimming took 3 bases from V and 5 from J; bases not matched to a gene: 3. TCRdb's table, derived via immunoSEQ multiplex PCR, lists solely in-frame clones and lacks some. The data show about half a million clones, with nearly 90% seen just once and around 1.6% held by the top ten. Documented treatment: about 20 received Ad26.COV2.S at low or high dose, single or two shots; 5 received placebo; per-sample allocation not given. Day 63 after the first vaccine or placebo injection was the time point for sampling. The source of this sequence is a person aged 18-60 years who received the Ad26.COV2.S COVID-19 vaccine or a placebo. The specimen comprised peripheral blood, sampled in a trial of Ad26.COV2.S vaccine versus placebo. V and J are TRBV9 and TRBJ2-3, with 16 bases that match TRBD2. CDR3 sequence reads: CASSAGLAGGRDTQYF. CDR3 coding DNA: TGTGCCAGCAGCGCGGGACTAGCGGGAGGGAGAGATACGCAGTATTTT.